The entry below gives a single T cell receptor (beta chain) sequence along with its context. This sample is drawn from a study of blood T cell repertoires in COVID-19. The CDR3 has 15 amino acids. The ends were cut back, 1 base at V and 2 bases at J, with 11 bases in the middle. Germline V gene sequence: CDR1 SGHTS, CDR2 YDEGEE. The repertoire was sequenced with immunoSEQ multiplex PCR; TCRdb's copy has only in-frame clones and lacks some. The data show roughly 200,000 clones, 90% seen once. Sequenced: PBMCs or T cells enriched from blood (not recorded which). The receptor was derived from a man aged 30-40 years who had recovered from COVID-19. This chain uses TRBV5-8 with TRBJ2-3, with D perhaps matching TRBD2 (5 bases). CDR3 region: CASSLIGGPTDTQYF. CDR3 DNA sequence: TGTGCCAGCAGCTTGATCGGAGGTCCCACAGATACGCAGTATTTT. The full variable domain, in which reference TRBV5-8 and TRBJ2-3 provide the parts outside the CDR3, is EAGVTQSPTHLIKTRGQQATLRCSPISGHTSVYWYQQALGLGLQFLLWYDEGEERNRGNFPPRFSGRQFPNYSSELNVNALELEDSALYLCASSLIGGPTDTQYFGPGTRLTVL.